This paragraph reports one T cell receptor beta chain. No antigen is known for it. TCRdb keeps only in-frame clones here, not all; method: immunoSEQ multiplex PCR. There are roughly 41,000 clones in the sample; around nine tenths occur only once, and approximately 8.1% lies in the top ten. This specimen comes from a study of PD-1 blockade in classical Hodgkin lymphoma. Study-wide results and caveats: Reported baseline diversity: healthy donors highest, relapsed/refractory patients lowest.

Every patient relapsed after autologous stem cell transplantation, and brentuximab vedotin exposure varied. The V gene's germline CDR1 is SGHDT and CDR2 YYEEEE. The CDR3 length is 15 residues. V shed 4 bases and J 8 bases; nucleotides not matched to a gene: 15. The chain uses TRBV5-6 and TRBJ2-7; 7 positions agree with TRBD2. Sequencing used peripheral blood mononuclear cells (PBMCs), obtained before the second cycle of nivolumab. This receptor was identified in a human donor with classical Hodgkin lymphoma. The CDR3 nucleotides are TGTGCCAGCAGCCGCCGAGTTTCGGGAGGCGGGAAGCAGTACTTC. Residues: CASSRRVSGGGKQYF.